This TCR beta chain was found in a study of blood T cell repertoires in COVID-19. At the level of the study: Researchers got acute and convalescent COVID-19 samples from the United States, Italy and Spain. PBMCs, B-cell-depleted T cells, or T cells provided the cDNA or gDNA that made up the material.

Seattle patient enrollment occurred during active infection, with longitudinal follow-up thereafter. Libraries were prepared by immunoSEQ multiplex PCR; TCRdb keeps only in-frame clonotypes and omits some of them. This sample has roughly 220,000 clones, with roughly 76% found just once. The CDR3 has 14 residues. Germline CDR1 and CDR2: MNHEY and SVGEGT. V lost 2 bases and J 6 bases, leaving 13 bases between the germline ends. Sequenced input: peripheral blood. This receptor was identified in an elderly woman with COVID-19, enrolled during active disease. The chain combines TRBV6-2 or TRBV6-3 with TRBJ1-1; tentatively, D is TRBD1 (6 bases). Here the CDR3 reads CASSYNRGAAEAFF. The CDR3 nucleotides are TGTGCCAGCAGTTACAATCGGGGGGCGGCTGAAGCTTTCTTT.